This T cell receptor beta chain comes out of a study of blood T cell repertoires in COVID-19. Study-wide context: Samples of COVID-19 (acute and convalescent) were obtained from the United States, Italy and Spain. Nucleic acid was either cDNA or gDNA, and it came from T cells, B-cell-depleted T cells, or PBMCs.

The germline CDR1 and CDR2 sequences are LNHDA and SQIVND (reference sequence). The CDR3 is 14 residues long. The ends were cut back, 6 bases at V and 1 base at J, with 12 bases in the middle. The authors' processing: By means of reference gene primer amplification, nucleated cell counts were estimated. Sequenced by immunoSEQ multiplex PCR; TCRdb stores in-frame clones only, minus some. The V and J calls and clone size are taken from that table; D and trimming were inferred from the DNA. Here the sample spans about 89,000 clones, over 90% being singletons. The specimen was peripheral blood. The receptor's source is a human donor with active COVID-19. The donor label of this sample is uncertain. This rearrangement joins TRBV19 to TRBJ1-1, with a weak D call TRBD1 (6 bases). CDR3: CASSNGGQNTEAFF. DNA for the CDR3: TGTGCCAGTAGCAATGGGGGACAGAACACTGAAGCTTTCTTT.